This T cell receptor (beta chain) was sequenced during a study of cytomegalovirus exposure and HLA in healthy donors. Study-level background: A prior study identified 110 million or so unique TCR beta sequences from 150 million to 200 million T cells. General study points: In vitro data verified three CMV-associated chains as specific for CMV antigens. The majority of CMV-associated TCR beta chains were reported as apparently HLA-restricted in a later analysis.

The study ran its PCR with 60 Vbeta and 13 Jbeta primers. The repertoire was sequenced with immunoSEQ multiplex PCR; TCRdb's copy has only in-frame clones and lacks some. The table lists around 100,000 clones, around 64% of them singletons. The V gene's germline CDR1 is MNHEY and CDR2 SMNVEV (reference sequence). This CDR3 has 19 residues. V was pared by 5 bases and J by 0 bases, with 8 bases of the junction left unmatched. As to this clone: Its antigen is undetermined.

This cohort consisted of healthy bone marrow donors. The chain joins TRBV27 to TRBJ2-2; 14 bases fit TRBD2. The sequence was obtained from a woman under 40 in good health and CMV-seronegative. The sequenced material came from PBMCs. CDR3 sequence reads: CASSRFGLAGGPNTGELFF. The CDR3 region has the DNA TGTGCCAGCAGTCGATTCGGACTAGCGGGAGGACCGAACACCGGGGAGCTGTTTTTT.